The present TCR beta chain was sequenced within a study of regulatory T cells in long-lasting Graves disease. About the study: The study counted Graves' disease as persistent given over 5 years of antithyroid drugs and positive TSH receptor antibodies.

Germline lookup yields CDR1 SGDLS and CDR2 YYNGEE. The CDR3 consists of 18 residues. Trimming cost V 4 bases and J 5 bases, with 24 bases left between them. This clonotype was found a few times. CDR3 regions were amplified by Arm-PCR using iRepertoire HTBI primers to build TCR beta libraries. TCRdb re-called the multiplex PCR reads through MiXCR, storing one row per CDR3 protein. The sample has 400,000 to 600,000 distinct CDR3 sequences; around a fifth are singletons. Time point defined: persistent/refractory GD, antithyroid drugs over 5 years with positive TRAb. After RNA was extracted from PBMCs, the TCR library was made from it.

The chain is built from TRBV9 and TRBJ2-2; D may be TRBD1 or TRBD2 (5 bases each). Source: peripheral blood mononuclear cells (PBMCs), taken when the disease was refractory, from a patient treated with antithyroid drugs. This sequence was found in a female donor with Graves disease. CDR3 amino acids: CASSSKEGQPQLTGELFF. The CDR3 region has the DNA TGTGCCAGCAGCTCTAAAGAGGGGCAGCCTCAGTTGACCGGGGAGCTGTTTTTT.